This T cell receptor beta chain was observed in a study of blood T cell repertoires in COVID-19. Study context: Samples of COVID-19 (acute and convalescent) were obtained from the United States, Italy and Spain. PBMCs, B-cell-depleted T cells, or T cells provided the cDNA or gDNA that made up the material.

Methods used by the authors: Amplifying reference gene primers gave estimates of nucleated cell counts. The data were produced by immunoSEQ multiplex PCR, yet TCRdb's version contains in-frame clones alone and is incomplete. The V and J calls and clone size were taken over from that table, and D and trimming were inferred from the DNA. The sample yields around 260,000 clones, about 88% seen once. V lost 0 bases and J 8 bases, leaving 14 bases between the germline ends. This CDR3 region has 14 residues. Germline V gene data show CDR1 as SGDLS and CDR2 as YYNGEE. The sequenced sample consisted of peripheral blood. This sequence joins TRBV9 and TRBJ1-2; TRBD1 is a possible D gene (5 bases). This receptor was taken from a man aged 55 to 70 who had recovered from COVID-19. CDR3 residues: CASSVVLGGRGYTF. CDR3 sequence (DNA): TGTGCCAGCAGCGTAGTGTTGGGGGGTAGGGGCTACACCTTC.